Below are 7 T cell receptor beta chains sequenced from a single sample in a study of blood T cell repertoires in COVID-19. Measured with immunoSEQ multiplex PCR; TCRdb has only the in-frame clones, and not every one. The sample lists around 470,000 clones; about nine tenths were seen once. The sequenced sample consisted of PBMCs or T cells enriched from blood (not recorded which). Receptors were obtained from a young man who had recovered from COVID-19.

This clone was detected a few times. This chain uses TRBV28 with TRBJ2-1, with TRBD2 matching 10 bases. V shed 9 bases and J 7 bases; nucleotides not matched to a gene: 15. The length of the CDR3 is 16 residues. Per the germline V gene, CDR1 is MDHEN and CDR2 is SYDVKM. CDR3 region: CASHHPSGSIRNEQFF. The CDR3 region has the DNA TGTGCCAGTCATCACCCTAGCGGGAGCATAAGGAATGAGCAGTTCTTC.

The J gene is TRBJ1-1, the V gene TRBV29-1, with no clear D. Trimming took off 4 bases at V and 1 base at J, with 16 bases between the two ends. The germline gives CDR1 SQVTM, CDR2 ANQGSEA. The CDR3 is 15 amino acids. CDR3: CSVVTPPGSNTEAFF. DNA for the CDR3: TGCAGCGTTGTGACCCCCCCAGGCTCGAACACTGAAGCTTTCTTT.

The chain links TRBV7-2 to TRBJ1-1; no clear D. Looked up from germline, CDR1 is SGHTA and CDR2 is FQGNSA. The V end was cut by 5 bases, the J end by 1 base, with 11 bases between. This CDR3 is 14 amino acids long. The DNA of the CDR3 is TGTGCCAGCAGCCGCGGGAGTGGGAACACTGAAGCTTTCTTT. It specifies CASSRGSGNTEAFF.

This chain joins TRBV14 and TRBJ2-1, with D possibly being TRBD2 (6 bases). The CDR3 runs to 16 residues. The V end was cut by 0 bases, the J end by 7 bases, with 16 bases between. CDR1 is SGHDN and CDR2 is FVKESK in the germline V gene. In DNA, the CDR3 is TGTGCCAGCAGCCAAGATCGGGGGACTCGACAGAATGAGCAGTTCTTC. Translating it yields CASSQDRGTRQNEQFF.

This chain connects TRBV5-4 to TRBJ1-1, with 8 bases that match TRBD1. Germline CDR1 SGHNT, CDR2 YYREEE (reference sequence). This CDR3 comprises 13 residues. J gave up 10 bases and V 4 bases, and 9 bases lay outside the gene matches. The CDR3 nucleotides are TGTGCCAGCAGCCCCGACAGGGGCCAGGGAGCTTTCTTT. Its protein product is CASSPDRGQGAFF.

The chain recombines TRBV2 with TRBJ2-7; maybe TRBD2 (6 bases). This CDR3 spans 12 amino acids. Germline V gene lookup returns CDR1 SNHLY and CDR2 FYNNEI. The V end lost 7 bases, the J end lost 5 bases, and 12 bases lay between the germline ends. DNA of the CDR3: TGTGCCAGCATGAGGGGCGGGAACGAGCAGTACTTC. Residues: CASMRGGNEQYF.

CDR3 DNA sequence: TGTGCCTGGAGTCAGGGGGATCGACAGCCCCAGCATTTT. Amino acids: CAWSQGDRQPQHF. The chain employs TRBV30 and TRBJ1-5, with 7 positions matching TRBD1. The CDR3 covers 13 residues. The germline V gene has CDR1 GTSNPN and CDR2 SVGIG (reference sequence). Germline trimming cut 2 bases from V and 7 bases from J; bases unmatched to any gene: 5.